This T cell receptor beta chain was captured in a study of T-cell reconstitution after alpha-beta-depleted transplantation in children. A TCRbeta library incorporating unique molecular identifiers was prepared. MiXCR was run by TCRdb on the PCR reads, yielding one entry per CDR3 protein. This sample has a few hundred thousand distinct CDR3 sequences; approximately 13% occur once, and the top ten carry about 6%. Germline V lookup: CDR1 SEHNR, CDR2 FQNEAQ (reference sequence). The CDR3 contains 13 residues. Trimming removed 1 base at V and 3 bases at J, with 7 bases between. This receptor was obtained from a human donor who donated a stem cell graft to a child with combined immunodeficiency. V is TRBV7-9 and J is TRBJ2-7; D is undetermined. Source: PBMCs from the stem cell graft donor, taken from the stem cell graft. The CDR3 nucleotides are TGTGCCAGCAGCTTAGACTACCGCTACGAGCAGTACTTC. It specifies CASSLDYRYEQYF.